The source of this T cell receptor beta chain is a study of T-cell memory formation after mild COVID-19. V lost 8 bases and J lost 5, with 11 bases in between. This CDR3 contains 12 residues. Germline V lookup: CDR1 SNHLY, CDR2 FYNNEI. Study-wide results and limits: Clones that contracted from day 15 to 85 were balanced CD4/CD8, while later expanders leaned CD4+. Largely, contracting CD4+ clones fell within CM and EM, and contracting CD8+ clones within EMRA.

As to this clonotype: Its target is not known.

TCRdb re-analysed the 5' RACE reads in MiXCR, keeping a single row per CDR3 protein. The table records 150,000 to 200,000 distinct CDR3 sequences, 9.5% to 13% of them present only once. The sample consisted of PBMCs or a T cell subset sorted from them (not recorded which). The receptor comes from a man younger than 35 who had mild COVID-19 (a few samples of this study predate the infection). Cell type and time point are not known. The chain carries TRBV2 and TRBJ2-3; maybe TRBD2 (5 bases). CDR3 sequence reads: CASLDRGDTQYF. The DNA for the CDR3 is TGTGCCAGCCTCGATCGGGGAGATACGCAGTATTTT. The complete variable domain, with remaining parts taken from reference TRBV2 and TRBJ2-3, reads EPEVTQTPSHQVTQMGQEVILRCVPISNHLYFYWYRQILGQKVEFLVSFYNNEISEKSEIFDDQFSVERPDGSNFTLKIRSTKLEDSAMYFCASLDRGDTQYFGPGTRLTVL.